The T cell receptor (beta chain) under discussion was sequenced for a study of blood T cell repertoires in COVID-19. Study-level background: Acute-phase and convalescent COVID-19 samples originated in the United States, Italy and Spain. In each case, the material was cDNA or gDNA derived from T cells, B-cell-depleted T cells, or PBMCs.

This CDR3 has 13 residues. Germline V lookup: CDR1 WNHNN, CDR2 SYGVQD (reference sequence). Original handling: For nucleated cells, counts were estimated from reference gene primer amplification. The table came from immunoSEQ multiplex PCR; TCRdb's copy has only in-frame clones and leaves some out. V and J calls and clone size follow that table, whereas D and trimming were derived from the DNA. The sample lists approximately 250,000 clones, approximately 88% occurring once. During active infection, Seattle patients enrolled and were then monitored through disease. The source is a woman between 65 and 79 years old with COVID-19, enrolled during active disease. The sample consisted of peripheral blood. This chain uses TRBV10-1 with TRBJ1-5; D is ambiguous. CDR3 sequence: CAKPTVGNQPQHF. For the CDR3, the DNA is TGCGCAAAGCCAACAGTTGGCAATCAGCCCCAGCATTTT.